The source of this T cell receptor (beta chain) is a study of shared clonotypes between healthy human individuals (dated by TCRdb to the early 2020s). The study in broad terms: The cohort included three men and a couple of women between 18 and 49 years of age. Per donor, three plates each were used for CD4 naive and CD4 memory, two for CD8 naive, and one for CD8 memory. Blood TCR repertoires of about five healthy adults were deeply sequenced to estimate repertoire size and the extent of clonotype sharing between individuals. Libraries were prepared and TCR repertoires were sequenced by different laboratories using diverse techniques, in order to increase sequencing depth and limit assay-specific biases. Between about 0.9 and 10 billion PBMCs per donor were obtained by leukapheresis.

This clone was seen just once. Its recognized antigen is unknown. No base qualities exist here, and no much larger clone lies one base off it. Overall study results and their limits: The small number of donors limited the genetic and exposure-history diversity represented. Based on pairwise subsampling, the degree of clonotype sharing among donors was expected to be affected by sequencing depth. Larger estimated clonotype richness was generally found for naive subsets than for memory subsets. Sampling was limited to blood, and TCR repertoires in tissue likely differ from TCR repertoires in blood. Approximately 5% of naive CD4, more than 3% of naive CD8, roughly 2.4% of memory CD4, and about 0.4% of memory CD8 clonotypes were shared across several donors. Even with the large sequencing depth, rarefaction of the sorted-subset datasets indicated that sequencing was incomplete. Clonotypes shared by all four sorted-subset donors showed higher generation probabilities than non-shared clonotypes.

Using the deep immunoSEQ assay, multiplex PCR amplified TCR CDR3 regions from genomic DNA. Extracted genomic DNA from each cell subset was distributed evenly across all wells of several immunoSEQ 96-well plates, and each plate was treated as a replicate. For sorted subsets, around 0.2 ug genomic DNA, equal to about 30,000 T cell genomes, was loaded into each replicate PCR. The purified libraries were quantified using a Qubit 3.0 fluorometer, sized with a Bioanalyzer 2100, and then quantified again using the KAPA Library Quantification kit. Every immunoSEQ 96-well plate was sequenced on a separate single-read 150-cycle Illumina NextSeq 550 flow cell. Per the authors' processing: The immunoSEQ output contained only junctional sequences without quality scores, so filtering could not match that applied to full-length reads. To assign V/J genes and CDR3, sequences were annotated using PyIR, a Python wrapper for IgBLAST v1.9, with IMGT germline references. Reads were filtered out if the reads had weak V/J assignments (E-value above 1e-6), no CDR3, stop codons, out-of-frame junctions, or ambiguous translated residues. V3J clonotypes were defined as sequences sharing the same inferred V gene, J gene, and CDR3 amino acid sequence. Percentage overlap between repertoires was calculated by dividing the number of shared unique clonotypes by the size of the smaller repertoire. RTK rarefaction, the Chao1 estimator, and Recon v2.1 estimates of unobserved clonotypes were used to assess repertoire richness. For all TCRbeta clonotypes obtained by the gDNA method from a few donors, generation probabilities were computed with OLGA. Sourced from immuneACCESS, this table was stored by TCRdb with only in-frame sequences that have V and J called. A share of the clones is absent; for the studies checked, an unresolved V gene accounts for under half, and the remainder has no known explanation. The V and J calls and clone size were taken over from that table, and D and trimming were inferred from the DNA. The sample yields roughly 2,500,000 clones; roughly 93% were counted once. Of the sample, roughly 0.39% falls within the top ten clones.

The CDR1 and CDR2 encoded by the germline V gene (reference sequence) are SEHNR and FQNEAQ. From the cysteine up to the phenylalanine, the CDR3 has a length of 15 residues. Only the CDR3 portion is preserved as DNA: 45 bases, with reading frame beginning at the first base. Trimming takes 2 bases from V and 7 bases from J, and the germline ends sit 14 bases apart. Donors were healthy HIV-negative adults with no recently reported acute infections or vaccinations. Every donor was a Caucasian adult residing in Nashville, Tennessee, USA. Magnetic negative selection was used to enrich CD4+ T cells, after which naive cells were positively selected on CD45RA and the negative fraction became the memory subset. Blood was collected by leukapheresis, and PBMCs were isolated by Ficoll-Histopaque density gradient centrifugation and then cryopreserved in liquid nitrogen vapor phase. Analytical flow cytometry was used to check the purity and quantity of each magnetically sorted T cell population. Genomic DNA was isolated from every sorted fraction and measured by UV absorbance on a Nanodrop 2000c.

The rearranged chain carries TRBV7-9 and TRBJ2-2, with no confidently assigned D gene. This receptor was taken from a man aged 18 to 30 in good health. Some clones in this sample may be carry-over from other donors' samples. The sequenced sample consisted of naive CD4+ T cells from PBMCs. Explained via the paper, the cell subset or site label denotes: CD45RA+ positively selected. CDR3 region: CASSLNGRRGGELFF. DNA sequence: TGTGCCAGCAGCTTAAACGGGCGACGCGGCGGGGAGCTGTTTTTT.